Listed here are 14 T cell receptor beta chains from one sample, sequenced in a study of multiple sclerosis patients with progressive multifocal leukoencephalopathy. Time point specified: about a year of natalizumab therapy. Sequenced by immunoSEQ multiplex PCR; TCRdb stores in-frame clones only, minus some. Among roughly 29,000 clones listed, around 89% were seen once. This specimen was PBMCs, taken from a patient treated with natalizumab. The receptors stem from a human donor with multiple sclerosis.

V gene TRBV6-5 combines with J gene TRBJ1-5, with no clear D. Deletions cut 6 bases from V and 2 bases from J, with 14 bases between. CDR1 is MNHEY, CDR2 SVGAGI, per germline. This CDR3 contains 15 residues. The CDR3 sequence is CASRRGGDRNQPQHF. The CDR3 nucleotides are TGTGCCAGCAGACGAGGTGGGGATCGCAATCAGCCCCAGCATTTT.

The J gene is TRBJ2-7, the V gene TRBV30, with no clear D. The CDR3 sequence is 12 residues long. Trimming took off 0 bases at V and 3 bases at J, with 6 bases between the two ends. CDR1 is GTSNPN and CDR2 is SVGIG in the germline V gene (reference sequence). The CDR3 region is CAWSVPGYEQYF. CDR3 coding DNA: TGTGCCTGGAGTGTTCCAGGCTACGAGCAGTACTTC. Combining the CDR3 with reference TRBV30 and TRBJ2-7 gives the whole variable domain SQTIHQWPATLVQPVGSPLSLECTVEGTSNPNLYWYRQAAGRGLQLLFYSVGIGQISSEVPQNLSASRPQDRQFILSSKKLLLSDSGFYLCAWSVPGYEQYFGPGTRLTVT.

The gene calls are TRBV4-1 and TRBJ1-1; TRBD1 aligns across 7 bases. J was trimmed by 0 bases and V by 0 bases; bases with no gene match: 13. The CDR3 runs to 19 residues. CDR1 and CDR2 from the germline V gene are MGHRA and YSYEKL. The CDR3 DNA reads TGCGCCAGCAGCCAAGATAAGGGGGCCATTCTTCGTTTGAACACTGAAGCTTTCTTT. Its translation is CASSQDKGAILRLNTEAFF.

The J gene is TRBJ1-5, the V gene TRBV7-2; tentative D call: TRBD1 (6 bases). The CDR3 covers 18 residues. Germline lookup yields CDR1 SGHTA and CDR2 FQGNSA. V lost 6 bases and J 2 bases, leaving 23 bases between the germline ends. The CDR3 protein is CASSSPTRGGPGNQPQHF. The CDR3 bases are TGTGCCAGCAGTTCACCAACCCGGGGGGGGCCTGGCAATCAGCCCCAGCATTTT.

The chain couples TRBV7-9 to TRBJ1-4; 10 bases line up with TRBD1. V was clipped by 5 bases and J by 6 bases; unmatched bases: 18. This CDR3 comprises 19 residues. Germline CDR1 SEHNR, CDR2 FQNEAQ (reference sequence). The CDR3, as DNA: TGTGCCAGCAGCCAACGTCCTAAGCCGAGGGACAGGGGAGATGAAAAACTGTTTTTT. As protein: CASSQRPKPRDRGDEKLFF.

The genes are TRBV4-3 and TRBJ2-1; 10 bases are shared with TRBD1. Germline values: CDR1 LGHNA, CDR2 YSLEER. The CDR3 loop spans 14 amino acids. V was clipped by 2 bases and J by 6 bases; unmatched bases: 1. CDR3 amino acids: CASSQRTGGNEQFF. In DNA, the CDR3 is TGCGCCAGCAGCCAAAGGACAGGGGGCAATGAGCAGTTCTTC.

The genes are TRBV5-4 and TRBJ1-2, with 9 bases fitting TRBD1. With 2 bases clipped from V and 0 bases from J, the junction kept 2 bases outside the gene matches. Germline CDR1 SGHNT, CDR2 YYREEE (reference sequence). The length of the CDR3 is 15 residues. CDR3 nucleotides: TGTGCCAGCAGCTTCCGGGACAGGGCTAACTATGGCTACACCTTC. Translated: CASSFRDRANYGYTF.

CDR3 sequence reads: CASSPFVSVAGEQYF. In nucleotides, the CDR3 is TGTGCCAGTAGCCCGTTTGTAAGCGTCGCAGGCGAGCAGTACTTC. V usage is TRBV19 and J usage is TRBJ2-7, with D unresolved. Per the germline V gene, CDR1 is LNHDA and CDR2 is SQIVND (reference sequence). This CDR3 contains 15 residues. Trimming took 6 bases from V and 6 from J, leaving 21 bases between them.

The CDR3 here is CASTSEGGRNTEAFF. The CDR3 nucleotides are TGTGCCAGCACTTCTGAGGGGGGTAGGAACACTGAAGCTTTCTTT. This chain links TRBV7-2 with TRBJ1-1; a possible D gene is TRBD1 (6 bases). V was pared by 7 bases and J by 1 base, with 16 bases between. This CDR3 comprises 15 residues. Germline CDR1 reads SGHTA; CDR2 reads FQGNSA.

This sequence joins TRBV7-9 and TRBJ2-5; either TRBD1 or TRBD2 may fit D (5 bases each). The CDR3 has 17 residues. Per germline, CDR1 SEHNR and CDR2 FQNEAQ (reference sequence). The V end lost 3 bases, the J end lost 3 bases, and 20 bases lay between the germline ends. CDR3 residues: CASSLGQGVLLEETQYF. CDR3 coding DNA: TGTGCCAGCAGCTTGGGGCAGGGAGTATTATTGGAAGAGACCCAGTACTTC.

The chain joins TRBV27 to TRBJ2-3; 7 nucleotides agree with TRBD2. The CDR3 runs 16 residues. CDR1 and CDR2 (germline): MNHEY, SMNVEV (reference sequence). The junction had 8 bases not matched to a gene; V was cut back by 5 bases and J by 0 bases. CDR3 protein: CASSPTSFPSTDTQYF. In DNA form, the CDR3 reads TGTGCCAGCAGTCCGACTAGCTTCCCTAGCACAGATACGCAGTATTTT.

The chain joins TRBV21-1 to TRBJ2-5; the listed D gene, TRBD1, was not tested against the DNA. TRBV21-1 is termed a pseudogene. The CDR3 sequence is 11 residues long. The CDR3 DNA sequence: TGTGCCAGCAGCCCCCAAAAGACCCAGTACTTC. Its translation is CASSPQKTQYF.

The table lists this clone with a count of one. V usage is TRBV4-3 and J usage is TRBJ1-2; D is uncertain. Trimming pared 2 bases from V and 4 bases from J, leaving 11 bases between. The germline V gene encodes CDR1 LGHNA and CDR2 YSLEER. The CDR3 loop spans 14 amino acids. CDR3 coding DNA: TGCGCCAGCAGCCAAAGTTTAAGAAGCTATGGCTACACCTTC. Translated: CASSQSLRSYGYTF.

This chain uses TRBV10-3 with TRBJ1-3; no clear D gene. Trimming cost V 0 bases and J 2 bases, with 5 bases left between them. CDR1 is ENHRY, CDR2 SYGVKD, per germline. The CDR3 contains 14 residues. CDR3 loop: CAISESAAGNTIYF. The CDR3 DNA reads TGTGCCATCAGTGAGTCCGCCGCTGGAAACACCATATATTTT.